This T cell receptor (beta chain) was retrieved from a study of shared clonotypes between healthy human individuals. Whole-study findings and limits: Several donors held approximately 5% of naive CD4 clonotypes in common. Generally, estimated richness proved larger in naive subsets than it did in memory subsets.

Donors, without exception, were Caucasian adults residing in Nashville, Tennessee. Partitioning of CD4+ cells yielded a CD45RA+ naive subset and a CD45RA-negative memory subset. The assay was immunoSEQ multiplex PCR, and TCRdb's table has in-frame clones only and misses some. The sample yields under 300,000 clones, 60% to 80% seen once. V trimming: 2 bases; J trimming: 2 bases; junction bases outside the gene matches: 10. The germline gives CDR1 SGDLS, CDR2 YYNGEE. The CDR3 is 17 amino acids. About this clone itself: The target antigen is unknown.

The sequenced sample consisted of memory CD4+ T cells sorted from blood. The subset: CD45RA-negative fraction. V is TRBV9 and J is TRBJ2-1; 7 positions match TRBD1. This sequence originates from a man aged 25-45 years in good health. CDR3 DNA sequence: TGTGCCAGCAGCGTGGCCACGACAGGGCCGCCCTACAATGAGCAGTTCTTC. Its protein product is CASSVATTGPPYNEQFF.